This T cell receptor beta chain was sequenced in a study of OX40 agonist ivuxolimab in advanced cancers. About the research overall: Intravenous ivuxolimab at 0.01 to 10 mg/kg was given to patients every 2 weeks. A male proportion of over 75% was recorded, with mean age approximately 56 years and range roughly 20 to 85. Overall study results and limits: Clonal expansion was among the lowest in partial responders at 0.1-3.0 mg/kg, especially CD8+. Nonresponders, in some cases, also had low normalized T-cell clonal expansion.

The V end lost 3 bases, the J end lost 8 bases, and 8 bases lay between the germline ends. Germline V gene lookup returns CDR1 MNHNS and CDR2 SASEGT. The CDR3 has 13 residues. Concerning this clone itself: The antigen is unknown.

The assay was immunoSEQ multiplex PCR, and TCRdb's table has in-frame clones only and misses some. The sample has roughly 35,000 clones; about 81% are singletons. The chain is built from TRBV6-1 and TRBJ1-6; D is ambiguous. The material was CD4+ or CD8+ T cells sorted from blood, obtained in a trial of the OX40 agonist ivuxolimab. The receptor was isolated from an adult with an advanced solid tumor such as melanoma, head and neck, liver or kidney cancer. CDR3 residues: CASSEGWDSPLHF. The CDR3 DNA is TGTGCCAGCAGTGAGGGTTGGGATTCACCCCTCCACTTT.